This T cell receptor beta chain derives from a study of T-cell memory formation after mild COVID-19. Study outcomes and limitations: Confirmation was lacking for SARS-CoV-2 specificity of second-wave clones that peaked on day 37. CD8+ contracting clones occupied EMRA, while CD4+ ones occupied mainly CM and EM. The finding that pre-infection memory included some responding clones suggested that cross-reactive memory joined.

In the case of this clonotype: Its antigen is not identified.

The CDR3 sequence is 15 residues long. Germline V gene data show CDR1 as SGHRS and CDR2 as YFSETQ. Trimming removed 4 bases from V and 0 bases from J, with 11 bases in between. TCRdb reprocessed the 5' RACE reads via MiXCR and lists one record per CDR3 protein. The data contain a few hundred thousand distinct CDR3 sequences, roughly 9.4% of them singletons. This chain connects TRBV5-1 to TRBJ2-1, with D unresolved. Material for sequencing was PBMCs or a T cell subset sorted from them (not recorded which). This TCR came from a man between 18 and 35 years old who had mild COVID-19 (a few samples of this study predate the infection). Cell type and time point are not known. The CDR3 loop is CASSPIDSSYNEQFF. CDR3 DNA sequence: TGCGCCAGCAGCCCGATCGATAGCTCCTACAATGAGCAGTTCTTC.